The TCR beta chain described here comes from a study of cytotoxic CD8 clonotypes in ibrutinib-treated CLL. The overall study: Mean per-sample yields comprised roughly 280,000 productive templates and tens of thousands of productive rearrangements.

Notes on this clone: Antigen unknown.

The study, taken as a whole, reports: Rare overall, public clonotypes shrank or held steady under therapy.

Germline V lookup: CDR1 SGHAT, CDR2 FQNNGV. This CDR3 spans 15 amino acids. Trimming cost V 5 bases and J 3 bases, with 13 bases left between them. Sequencing sought depths of 1 in 200,000 to 1 in 1 million T cells. Here immunoSEQ multiplex PCR was the method, and the copy in TCRdb shows in-frame clones only, minus some. The repertoire has approximately 120,000 clones, 80% to 90% of them found once; the top ten carry around 3%. This clonotype was sampled from a human donor with chronic lymphocytic leukemia. Sample: PBMCs, taken after 24 months of ibrutinib treatment. J is TRBJ2-2 and V is TRBV11-2; D unresolved. Here the CDR3 reads CASSLARTDTGELFF. Written as DNA, the CDR3 is TGTGCCAGCAGCCTCGCGAGGACGGACACCGGGGAGCTGTTTTTT.